Shown below are 9 T cell receptor beta chains from a single sample sequenced in a study of T cell repertoires in cytomegalovirus infection. Their antigens are not known. One entry per CDR3 protein results from TCRdb running MiXCR on the reads. This table has around 800,000 distinct CDR3 sequences, less than 35% appearing once. The starting material was cultured CD8+ T cells from PBMCs, obtained from culture after CMV antigen stimulation. Source of these receptors: a human donor in good health (CMV status not recorded). Some clones in this sample may be carry-over from other donors' samples.

This clonotype came up many times. The chain joins TRBV7-9 to TRBJ1-5; no definite D call. This CDR3 comprises 12 residues. Trimming took off 2 bases at V and 1 base at J, with 0 bases between the two ends. Per germline, CDR1 SEHNR and CDR2 FQNEAQ (reference sequence). Here the CDR3 DNA reads TGTGCCAGCAGCTTAAGCAATCAGCCCCAGCATTTT. Translating it yields CASSLSNQPQHF. Supplemented by reference TRBV7-9 and TRBJ1-5, the full variable domain reads DTGVSQNPRHKITKRGQNVTFRCDPISEHNRLYWYRQTLGQGPEFLTYFQNEAQLEKSRLLSDRFSAERPKGSFSTLEIQRTEQGDSAMYLCASSLSNQPQHFGDGTRLSIL.

The CDR3 DNA sequence: TGTGCCAGCAGTGAACCCCCAGGGGGGATCGACGAGCAGTACGTC. This encodes CASSEPPGGIDEQYV. V and J are TRBV6-1 and TRBJ2-7; possible D gene TRBD1, 7 bases. The CDR3 consists of 15 residues. The germline V gene encodes CDR1 MNHNS and CDR2 SASEGT. V lost 2 bases to trimming and J lost 5 bases, with 16 bases between them.

The sample holds a few counts of this clonotype. This chain links TRBV7-6 with TRBJ1-2, with 7 bases fitting TRBD1. Germline V gene lookup returns CDR1 SGHVS and CDR2 FNYEAQ. J lost 7 bases, V lost 0 bases, and 8 bases had no gene match. The CDR3 extends over 15 amino acids. The CDR3 nucleotides read TGTGCCAGCAGCTTAGCCGGATACGCAGGGGGTGGCTACACCTTC. As protein: CASSLAGYAGGGYTF.

The rearrangement joins TRBV7-6 to TRBJ2-2; D is uncertain. This CDR3 contains 12 residues. The V end lost 2 bases, the J end lost 8 bases, and 6 bases lay between the germline ends. Germline values: CDR1 SGHVS, CDR2 FNYEAQ. CDR3 nucleotide sequence: TGTGCCAGCAGCTTACCCCGTGGGGAGCTGTTTTTT. Translated, it gives CASSLPRGELFF.

In this sample, this clonotype turned up a few times. V and J are TRBV5-5 and TRBJ2-7; 8 positions match TRBD1. CDR1 and CDR2 from the germline V gene are SGHKS and YYEKEE (reference sequence). The ends lost 2 bases at V and 2 bases at J; junction bases unmatched: 12. The CDR3 has 17 amino acids. The CDR3: CASSFAPGQVLTYEQYF. The DNA of the CDR3 is TGTGCCAGCAGCTTCGCCCCGGGACAGGTCCTGACCTACGAGCAGTACTTC.

The V call is TRBV24-1, the J call TRBJ2-1, with D possibly matching TRBD1 (5 bases). CDR1 KGHDR and CDR2 SFDVKD come from the germline V gene. Trimming removed 0 bases at V and 7 bases at J, with 18 bases between. CDR3 length: 17 amino acids. CDR3 DNA sequence: TGTGCCACCAGTGATTTGAGTAGGACATACGCCCGGAATGAGCAGTTCTTC. This codes for CATSDLSRTYARNEQFF.

This clonotype was counted only a few times. The rearrangement uses TRBV7-2 and TRBJ2-5; D may be TRBD1 or TRBD2 (5 bases each). This CDR3 spans 15 amino acids. The V and J ends lost 3 bases and 4 bases respectively, with 15 bases between them. Per germline, CDR1 SGHTA and CDR2 FQGNSA. The CDR3 DNA is TGTGCCAGCAGCTTTCGGGACCTACTGGGAGAGACCCAGTACTTC. Amino acids: CASSFRDLLGETQYF.

The rearrangement joins TRBV7-6 to TRBJ2-2; a weak D match, TRBD2 (5 bases). Trimming took 2 bases from V and 3 from J, leaving 7 bases between them. Germline V gives CDR1 SGHVS, CDR2 FNYEAQ. This CDR3 is built from 14 residues. The CDR3 here is CASSLPADTGELFF. The CDR3 DNA sequence: TGTGCCAGCAGCTTACCAGCGGACACCGGGGAGCTGTTTTTT. Based on the CDR3 plus reference TRBV7-6 and TRBJ2-2, the full variable domain is GAGVSQSPRYKVTKRGQDVALRCDPISGHVSLYWYRQALGQGPEFLTYFNYEAQQDKSGLPNDRFSAERPEGSISTLTIQRTEQRDSAMYRCASSLPADTGELFFGEGSRLTVL.

This chain connects TRBV7-6 to TRBJ2-3; D remains unclear. V lost 8 bases to trimming and J lost 2 bases, with 14 bases between them. Germline V gene lookup returns CDR1 SGHVS and CDR2 FNYEAQ. The CDR3 contains 14 residues. The CDR3 spells CASAESGYTDTQYF. As DNA, the CDR3 is TGTGCCAGCGCAGAATCAGGTTACACAGATACGCAGTATTTT.